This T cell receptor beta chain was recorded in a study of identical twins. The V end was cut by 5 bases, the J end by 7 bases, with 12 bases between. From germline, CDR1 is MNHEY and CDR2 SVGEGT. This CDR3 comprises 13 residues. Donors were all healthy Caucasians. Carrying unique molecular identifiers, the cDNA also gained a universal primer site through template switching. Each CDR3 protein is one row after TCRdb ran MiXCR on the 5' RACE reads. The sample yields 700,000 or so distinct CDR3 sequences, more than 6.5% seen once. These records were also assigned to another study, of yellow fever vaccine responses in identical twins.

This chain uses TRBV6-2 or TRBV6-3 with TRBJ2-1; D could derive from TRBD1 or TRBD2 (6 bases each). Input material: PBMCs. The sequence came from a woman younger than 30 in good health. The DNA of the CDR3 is TGTGCCAGCAGTGGACGGGGGCAGAATGAGCAGTTCTTC. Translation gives CASSGRGQNEQFF.